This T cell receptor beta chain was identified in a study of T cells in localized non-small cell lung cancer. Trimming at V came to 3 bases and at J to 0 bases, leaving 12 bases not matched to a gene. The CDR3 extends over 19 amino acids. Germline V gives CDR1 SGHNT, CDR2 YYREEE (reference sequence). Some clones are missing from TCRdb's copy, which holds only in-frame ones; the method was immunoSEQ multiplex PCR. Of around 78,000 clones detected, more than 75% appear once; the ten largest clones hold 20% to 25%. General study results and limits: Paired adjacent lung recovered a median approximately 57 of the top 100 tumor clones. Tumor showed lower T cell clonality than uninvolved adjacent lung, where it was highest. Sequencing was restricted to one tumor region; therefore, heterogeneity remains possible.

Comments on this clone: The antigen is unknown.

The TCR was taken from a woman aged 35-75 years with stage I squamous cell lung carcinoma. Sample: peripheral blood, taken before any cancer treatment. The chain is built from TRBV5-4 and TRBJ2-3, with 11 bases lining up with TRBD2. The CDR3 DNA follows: TGTGCCAGCAGCTACACCACTAGCGGGAGACGCATAAGCACAGATACGCAGTATTTT. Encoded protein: CASSYTTSGRRISTDTQYF.